This TCR beta chain was obtained from a study of PD-1 blockade in classical Hodgkin lymphoma. Whole-study findings and limits: Diversity similar to that of newly diagnosed patients was seen at baseline in complete responders. Newly diagnosed patients were said to have less baseline TCR diversity than healthy donors did.

All patients experienced relapse after autologous stem cell transplantation, and brentuximab vedotin exposure was variable. Profiling relied on immunoSEQ multiplex PCR, and the TCRdb table lists in-frame clones only, not all of them. The sample carries 42,000 or so clones, 85% to 90% recorded once. The count of this clone is one. Its matching antigen is unknown. This specimen was peripheral blood mononuclear cells (PBMCs), taken before the second cycle of nivolumab. This TCR was sampled from a human donor with classical Hodgkin lymphoma.

The CDR3 region has the DNA TGTGCCAGCAGTTTAGATCGCGGAGATAGCAATCAGCCCCAGCATTTT. Protein: CASSLDRGDSNQPQHF. The chain has TRBV28 and TRBJ1-5, with D hard to call. The V and J ends lost 2 bases and 0 bases respectively, with 11 bases between them. Germline CDR1 reads MDHEN; CDR2 reads SYDVKM. The CDR3 length is 16 residues.